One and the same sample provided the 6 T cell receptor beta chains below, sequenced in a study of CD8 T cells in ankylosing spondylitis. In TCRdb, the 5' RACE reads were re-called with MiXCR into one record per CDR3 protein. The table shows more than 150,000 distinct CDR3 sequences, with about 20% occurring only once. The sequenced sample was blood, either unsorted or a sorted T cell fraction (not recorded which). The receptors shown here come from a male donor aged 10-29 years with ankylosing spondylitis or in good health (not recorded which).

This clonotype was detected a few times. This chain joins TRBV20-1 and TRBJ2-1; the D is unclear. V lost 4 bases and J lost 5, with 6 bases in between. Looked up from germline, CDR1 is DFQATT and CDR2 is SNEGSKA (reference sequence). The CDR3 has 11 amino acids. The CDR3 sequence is CSANENNEQFF. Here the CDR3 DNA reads TGCAGTGCTAATGAAAACAATGAGCAGTTCTTC.

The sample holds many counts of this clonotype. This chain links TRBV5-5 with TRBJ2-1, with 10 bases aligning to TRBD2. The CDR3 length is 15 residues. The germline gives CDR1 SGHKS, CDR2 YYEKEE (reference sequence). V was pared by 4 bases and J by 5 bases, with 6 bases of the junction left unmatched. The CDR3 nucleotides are TGTGCCAGCAGCGTCTCTAGCGGGAGTAACAATGAGCAGTTCTTC. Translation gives CASSVSSGSNNEQFF. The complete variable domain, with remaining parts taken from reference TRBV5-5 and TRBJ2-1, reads DAGVTQSPTHLIKTRGQQVTLRCSPISGHKSVSWYQQVLGQGPQFIFQYYEKEERGRGNFPDRFSARQFPNYSSELNVNALLLGDSALYLCASSVSSGSNNEQFFGPGTRLTVL.

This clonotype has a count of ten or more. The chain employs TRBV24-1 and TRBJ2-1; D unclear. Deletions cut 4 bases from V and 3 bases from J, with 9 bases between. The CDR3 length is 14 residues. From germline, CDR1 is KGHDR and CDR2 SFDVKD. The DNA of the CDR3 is TGTGCCACCAGTGACTTTACAAACTACAATGAGCAGTTCTTC. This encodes CATSDFTNYNEQFF.

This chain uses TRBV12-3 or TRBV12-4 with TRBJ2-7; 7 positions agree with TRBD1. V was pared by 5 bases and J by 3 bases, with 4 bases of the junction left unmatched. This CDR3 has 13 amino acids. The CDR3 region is CASSVGQNYEQYV. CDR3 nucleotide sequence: TGTGCCAGCAGTGTGGGACAGAACTACGAGCAGTACGTC.

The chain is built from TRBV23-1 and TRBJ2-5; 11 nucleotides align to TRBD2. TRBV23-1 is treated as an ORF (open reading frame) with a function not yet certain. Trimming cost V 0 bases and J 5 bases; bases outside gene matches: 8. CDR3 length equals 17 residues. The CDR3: CASSQSTLAGDSETQYF. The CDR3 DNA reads TGCGCCAGCAGTCAATCGACACTAGCGGGAGATTCCGAGACCCAGTACTTC.

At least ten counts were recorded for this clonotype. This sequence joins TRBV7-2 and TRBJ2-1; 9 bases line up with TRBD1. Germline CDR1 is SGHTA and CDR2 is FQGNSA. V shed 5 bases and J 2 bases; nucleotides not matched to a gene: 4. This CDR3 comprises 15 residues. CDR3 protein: CASSRTGDPYNEQFF. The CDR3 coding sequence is TGTGCCAGCAGCCGGACAGGGGACCCCTACAATGAGCAGTTCTTC.